The next 11 T cell receptor beta chains were all read from a single sample in a study of CD8 T cells in Susac syndrome. After extraction with the RNeasy kit, roughly 0.5 to 1 ug of the RNA was reverse transcribed using random hexamers. TCRdb analysed the immunoSEQ multiplex PCR reads with MiXCR anew, one entry per CDR3 protein. Of some 60,000 distinct CDR3 sequences in the sample, roughly nine tenths were seen once. The specimen was CD8+ T cells from PBMCs. Receptor source: a human donor in good health.

V and J are TRBV12-3 or TRBV12-4 and TRBJ2-1; 14 nucleotides match TRBD2. The J segment lost 8 bases and the V segment lost 2 bases, leaving 2 bases of the junction unmatched. The CDR3 extends over 15 amino acids. DNA for the CDR3: TGTGCCAGCAGTTTACAGGGACTAGCGGGGGATGAGCAGTTCTTC. Amino acids: CASSLQGLAGDEQFF.

The chain couples TRBV15 to TRBJ2-2, with D possibly TRBD1 on 6 matching bases. This CDR3 spans 13 amino acids. Trimming stripped 5 bases from V and 7 bases from J, with 11 bases between. The germline gives CDR1 LNHNV, CDR2 YYDKDF (reference sequence). CDR3 sequence: CATSRKQGGELFF. Here the CDR3 DNA reads TGTGCCACCAGCCGAAAACAGGGCGGGGAGCTGTTTTTT.

CDR3 in amino acids: CSGGNAGYEQYF. CDR3 bases: TGCAGCGGAGGGAACGCGGGCTACGAGCAGTACTTC. This chain connects TRBV29-1 to TRBJ2-7; tentatively, D is TRBD2 (5 bases). The germline V gene has CDR1 SQVTM and CDR2 ANQGSEA. The CDR3 extends over 12 amino acids. V was shortened by 7 bases and J by 3 bases, with 13 bases between the two germline ends.

Of note for this clonotype: As the CDR3 is not closed by the conserved phenylalanine or tryptophan, this likely results from a read error. The rearrangement links TRBV6-1 to TRBJ1-1; D is ambiguous. Trimming removed 2 bases from V and 0 bases from J, with 7 bases in between. Germline CDR1 reads MNHNS; CDR2 reads SASEGT. The length of the CDR3 is 14 residues. CDR3 in amino acids: CASSEWELNTEAFV. DNA for the CDR3: TGTGCCAGCAGTGAATGGGAGTTGAACACTGAAGCTTTCGTT.

As DNA, the CDR3 is TGTGCCAGCAGCTCCTCGGCAGGGCCCTACGAGCAGTACTTC. Translating gives CASSSSAGPYEQYF. This chain joins TRBV7-8 and TRBJ2-7; D is possibly TRBD1 (5 bases). The CDR3 runs to 14 residues. The V end was cut by 4 bases, the J end by 2 bases, with 12 bases between. Germline values: CDR1 SGHVS, CDR2 FQNEAQ.

The chain joins TRBV5-6 to TRBJ2-1; unclear D gene. The germline V gene has CDR1 SGHDT and CDR2 YYEEEE. V dropped 5 bases and J dropped 8 bases, with 17 bases sitting between them. The CDR3 covers 14 residues. The CDR3 region has the DNA TGTGCCAGCAGGCGACGGGTCTGGGTCGATGAGCAGTTCTTC. It encodes CASRRRVWVDEQFF.

This clonotype was found once. The chain links TRBV4-1 to TRBJ1-2, with no clear D. The CDR3 totals 15 residues. Deletions cut 2 bases from V and 2 bases from J, with 12 bases between. Looked up from germline, CDR1 is MGHRA and CDR2 is YSYEKL. The CDR3 loop reads CASSQSLATNYGYTF. In DNA form, the CDR3 reads TGCGCCAGCAGCCAAAGTTTGGCGACCAACTATGGCTACACCTTC.

The chain recombines TRBV28 with TRBJ2-7, with 7 bases fitting TRBD1. Per germline, CDR1 MDHEN and CDR2 SYDVKM. The length of the CDR3 is 15 residues. The J segment lost 2 bases and the V segment lost 6 bases, leaving 10 bases of the junction unmatched. CDR3: CASRTDRVGAYEQYF. Here the CDR3 DNA reads TGTGCCAGCAGAACAGACAGGGTTGGAGCCTACGAGCAGTACTTC.

J is TRBJ2-3 and V is TRBV7-8, with 8 bases identical to TRBD2. The germline V gene encodes CDR1 SGHVS and CDR2 FQNEAQ. J gave up 3 bases and V 3 bases, and 5 bases lay outside the gene matches. The CDR3 loop spans 15 amino acids. DNA for the CDR3: TGTGCCAGCAGCTTTGCGGGGGGCGAGACAGATACGCAGTATTTT. This sequence encodes CASSFAGGETDTQYF.

The chain links TRBV7-9 to TRBJ2-4, with 7 nucleotides matching TRBD1. Germline values: CDR1 SEHNR, CDR2 FQNEAQ (reference sequence). The CDR3 totals 15 residues. V lost 5 bases, J lost 5 bases, and 9 bases stayed unmatched. The CDR3 spells CASSPLGQVQNIQYF. CDR3 in DNA: TGTGCCAGCAGCCCACTAGGACAGGTCCAAAACATTCAGTACTTC.

The V gene is TRBV7-6, the J gene TRBJ1-3, with no clear D. The V gene's germline CDR1 is SGHVS and CDR2 FNYEAQ. The CDR3 is 13 amino acids. V gave up 4 bases and J gave up 4 bases, with 8 bases separating them. The CDR3 sequence: CASSYAAGNTIYF. The DNA of the CDR3 is TGTGCCAGCAGCTATGCCGCCGGAAACACCATATATTTT.